This T cell receptor beta chain was recovered during a study of blood T cell repertoires in COVID-19. Study as a whole: Sample material is recorded as cDNA or gDNA derived from T cells, B-cell-depleted T cells, or PBMCs.

Authors' data handling: Amplifying reference gene primers gave estimates of nucleated cell counts. Sequencing was performed with immunoSEQ multiplex PCR; in TCRdb, only in-frame clones are kept and a portion is missing. That table supplies the V and J calls and clone size; D and trimming were determined from the DNA. The table has 100,000 to 150,000 clones, 70% to 90% seen once. Trimming took 11 bases from V and 3 from J, leaving 11 bases between them. The germline gives CDR1 ENHRY, CDR2 SYGVKD. There are 12 residues in the CDR3. This receptor was obtained from a woman at least 80 years old with acute or convalescent COVID-19. The specimen was peripheral blood. The chain uses TRBV10-3 and TRBJ1-3, with D possibly matching TRBD1 (6 bases). The chain's CDR3 is CASQGGGNTIYF. For the CDR3, the DNA is TGTGCCTCACAGGGTGGTGGAAACACCATATATTTT.